This T cell receptor (beta chain) was retrieved from a study of T-cell reconstitution after alpha-beta-depleted transplantation in children. Study results and limitations: Surviving recipient T cells and thymic progenitors underlay high day-60 TCRbeta diversity in some patients. Reports say that about two months after transplant, the alpha-beta T cells came out of several hundred graft clones that had expanded. T cells produced anew were the main source of T-cell counts and diversity one year after transplant.

Germline-derived CDR1 and CDR2 are MGHRA and YSYEKL. Trimming stripped 0 bases from V and 2 bases from J, with 6 bases between. The CDR3 is made up of 14 amino acids. As it was prepared, the TCRbeta library received unique molecular identifiers. TCRdb reprocessed the PCR reads with MiXCR, giving one entry per CDR3 protein. The repertoire consists of 500,000 to 600,000 distinct CDR3 sequences, with 27% occurring once and the leading ten covering about a third. This clonotype was observed a handful of times. Its antigen is unidentified. This chain links TRBV4-1 with TRBJ2-3, with D hard to call. The sample here was PBMCs, taken before TCRalphabeta/CD19-depleted stem cell transplant. The clonotype comes from a boy in the first two years of life with Wiskott-Aldrich syndrome, due to receive a stem cell transplant. CDR3 nucleotide sequence: TGCGCCAGCAGCCAAGAGGAGCTCACAGATACGCAGTATTTT. Translating it yields CASSQEELTDTQYF.